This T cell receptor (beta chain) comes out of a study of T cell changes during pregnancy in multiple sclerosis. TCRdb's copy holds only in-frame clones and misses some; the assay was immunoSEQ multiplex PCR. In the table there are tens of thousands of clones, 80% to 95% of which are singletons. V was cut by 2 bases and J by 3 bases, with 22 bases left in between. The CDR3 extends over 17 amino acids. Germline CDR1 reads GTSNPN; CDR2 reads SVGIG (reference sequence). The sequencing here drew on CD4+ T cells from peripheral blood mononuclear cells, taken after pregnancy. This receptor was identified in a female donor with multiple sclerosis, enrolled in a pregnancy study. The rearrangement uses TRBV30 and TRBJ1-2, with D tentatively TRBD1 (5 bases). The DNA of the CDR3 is TGTGCCTGGAGTCCCCCCCCGGCACTAAGGGGCGACTATGGCTACACCTTC. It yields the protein CAWSPPPALRGDYGYTF.